The rows below give T cell receptor beta chains drawn from one sample of a study of Graves' ophthalmopathy and Graves' hyperthyroidism. TCRdb re-called the multiplex PCR reads with MiXCR, one entry per CDR3 protein. This table has approximately 160,000 distinct CDR3 sequences, 35% to 45% appearing once. Sequences were obtained from peripheral blood. The receptors were sampled from a man between 25 and 39 years old with Graves' ophthalmopathy. CDR3s include the opening cysteine and the closing phenylalanine or tryptophan. The D gene is left open where the match is weak. Size is omitted from some rows. Given values are once, few, many or a class for expanded clones.

d_gene: .; abundance: .; v_gene: TRBV6-5; j_gene: TRBJ2-5; CDR3aa: CASSYGGRDQETQYF; CDR3nt: TGTGCCAGCAGTTACGGCGGCAGGGATCAAGAGACCCAGTACTTC
d_gene: TRBD2; abundance: .; v_gene: TRBV12-3/TRBV12-4; j_gene: TRBJ2-5; CDR3aa: CASSLLSAALNGLAGEGETQYF; CDR3nt: TGTGCCAGCAGTTTACTTAGCGCAGCCTTAAACGGACTAGCGGGAGAGGGAGAGACCCAGTACTTC
d_gene: .; abundance: many; v_gene: TRBV6-5; j_gene: TRBJ2-5; CDR3aa: CASSYSIGQSQETQYF; CDR3nt: TGTGCCAGCAGTTACTCGATTGGGCAGTCCCAAGAGACCCAGTACTTC
d_gene: TRBD2; abundance: .; v_gene: TRBV6-1; j_gene: TRBJ2-5; CDR3aa: CASSEIRLAAETQYF; CDR3nt: TGTGCCAGCAGTGAAATTCGACTAGCCGCGGAGACCCAGTACTTC
d_gene: .; abundance: .; v_gene: TRBV28; j_gene: TRBJ1-6; CDR3aa: CASSPGTGYNSPLHF; CDR3nt: TGTGCCAGCAGCCCAGGGACGGGGTATAATTCACCCCTCCACTTT
d_gene: .; abundance: many; v_gene: TRBV7-2; j_gene: TRBJ2-5; CDR3aa: CASSRGTVTQETQYF; CDR3nt: TGTGCCAGCAGCCGAGGGACGGTGACGCAAGAGACCCAGTACTTC
d_gene: .; abundance: .; v_gene: TRBV6-4; j_gene: TRBJ1-1; CDR3aa: CASSGWTEAFF; CDR3nt: TGTGCCAGCAGTGGATGGACTGAAGCTTTCTTT
d_gene: .; abundance: .; v_gene: TRBV10-3; j_gene: TRBJ1-2; CDR3aa: CAISEAADNYGYTF; CDR3nt: TGTGCCATCAGTGAGGCAGCTGACAACTATGGCTACACCTTC
d_gene: TRBD1; abundance: .; v_gene: TRBV14; j_gene: TRBJ1-1; CDR3aa: CASSRRTGGTEAFF; CDR3nt: TGTGCCAGCAGCCGTAGGACAGGGGGGACTGAAGCTTTCTTT
d_gene: .; abundance: once; v_gene: TRBV7-2; j_gene: TRBJ2-7; CDR3aa: CASSLAAGTYEQYF; CDR3nt: TGTGCCAGCAGCTTAGCGGCGGGGACATACGAGCAGTACTTC
d_gene: TRBD1; abundance: .; v_gene: TRBV6-5; j_gene: TRBJ2-4; CDR3aa: CASSYDRQGGKNIQYF; CDR3nt: TGTGCCAGCAGTTACGACAGACAGGGCGGCAAAAACATTCAGTACTTC
d_gene: TRBD1; abundance: many; v_gene: TRBV28; j_gene: TRBJ2-2; CDR3aa: CASSSPGQSHTGELFF; CDR3nt: TGTGCCAGCAGCTCACCGGGACAGAGCCACACCGGGGAGCTGTTTTTT
d_gene: .; abundance: .; v_gene: TRBV29-1; j_gene: TRBJ2-7; CDR3aa: CSVTGGAYEQYF; CDR3nt: TGCAGCGTCACAGGGGGGGCCTACGAGCAGTACTTC
d_gene: .; abundance: .; v_gene: TRBV28; j_gene: TRBJ2-5; CDR3aa: CAIRQGLLETQYF; CDR3nt: TGTGCCATCAGACAAGGGCTGTTGGAGACCCAGTACTTC
d_gene: TRBD1; abundance: few; v_gene: TRBV7-3; j_gene: TRBJ1-1; CDR3aa: CASSPQGAEAFF; CDR3nt: TGTGCCAGCAGCCCACAGGGGGCTGAAGCTTTCTTT
d_gene: .; abundance: .; v_gene: TRBV6-2/TRBV6-3; j_gene: TRBJ1-3; CDR3aa: CASSYSRGYGDSGNTIYF; CDR3nt: TGTGCCAGCAGTTACTCGAGGGGTTACGGTGATTCTGGAAACACCATATATTTT
d_gene: .; abundance: many; v_gene: TRBV30; j_gene: TRBJ1-1; CDR3aa: CAWTLERNTEAFF; CDR3nt: TGTGCCTGGACCTTGGAAAGGAACACTGAAGCTTTCTTT
d_gene: .; abundance: many; v_gene: TRBV24-1; j_gene: TRBJ1-5; CDR3aa: CATSVGGRGQPQHF; CDR3nt: TGTGCCACCAGTGTTGGGGGGCGCGGTCAGCCCCAGCATTTT
d_gene: .; abundance: many; v_gene: TRBV18; j_gene: TRBJ1-1; CDR3aa: CASSPLENTEAFF; CDR3nt: TGTGCCAGCTCACCACTGGAGAACACTGAAGCTTTCTTT
d_gene: TRBD1; abundance: many; v_gene: TRBV7-6; j_gene: TRBJ2-7; CDR3aa: CASSPQTGGTYEQYF; CDR3nt: TGTGCCAGCAGCCCGCAGACAGGGGGGACCTACGAGCAGTACTTC
d_gene: .; abundance: many; v_gene: TRBV30; j_gene: TRBJ2-2; CDR3aa: CAWIPETPGGELFF; CDR3nt: TGTGCCTGGATCCCGGAAACGCCTGGGGGGGAGCTGTTTTTT
d_gene: TRBD1; abundance: .; v_gene: TRBV27; j_gene: TRBJ1-1; CDR3aa: CASSPEWTGLSTEAFF; CDR3nt: TGTGCCAGCAGTCCAGAGTGGACAGGACTGAGCACTGAAGCCTTCTTT
d_gene: TRBD2; abundance: many; v_gene: TRBV12-3/TRBV12-4; j_gene: TRBJ2-2; CDR3aa: CASSPTSGSGTGELFF; CDR3nt: TGTGCCAGCAGTCCCACTAGCGGGAGCGGTACCGGGGAGCTGTTTTTT
d_gene: .; abundance: .; v_gene: TRBV19; j_gene: TRBJ1-2; CDR3aa: CASSIAGVIWDYGYTF; CDR3nt: TGTGCCAGTAGTATTGCCGGGGTGATTTGGGACTATGGCTACACCTTC
d_gene: TRBD1; abundance: .; v_gene: TRBV6-1; j_gene: TRBJ1-1; CDR3aa: CASTPAGLGQGLTEAFF; CDR3nt: TGTGCCAGCACCCCGGCGGGGTTGGGACAGGGTTTAACTGAAGCTTTCTTT
d_gene: .; abundance: many; v_gene: TRBV16; j_gene: TRBJ1-2; CDR3aa: CASSQRLSEDGYTF; CDR3nt: TGTGCCAGCAGCCAACGGCTGTCGGAAGATGGCTACACCTTC
d_gene: .; abundance: many; v_gene: TRBV5-1; j_gene: TRBJ1-1; CDR3aa: CASSLGDYRVKNTEAFF; CDR3nt: TGCGCCAGCAGCTTGGGAGATTACAGGGTGAAGAACACTGAAGCTTTCTTT
d_gene: .; abundance: many; v_gene: TRBV18; j_gene: TRBJ1-2; CDR3aa: CASSPDTAPNYGYTF; CDR3nt: TGTGCCAGCTCACCGGATACAGCCCCTAACTATGGCTACACCTTC
d_gene: .; abundance: many; v_gene: TRBV2; j_gene: TRBJ2-7; CDR3aa: CASSDRVYEQYF; CDR3nt: TGTGCCAGCAGTGACAGGGTCTACGAGCAGTACTTC
d_gene: TRBD1; abundance: .; v_gene: TRBV6-5; j_gene: TRBJ1-2; CDR3aa: CASSLAGTGSYGYTF; CDR3nt: TGTGCCAGCAGCTTAGCTGGGACAGGGTCCTATGGCTACACCTTC
d_gene: TRBD1; abundance: .; v_gene: TRBV28; j_gene: TRBJ1-2; CDR3aa: CASCPGPGGYGYTF; CDR3nt: TGTGCCAGCTGCCCAGGGCCAGGGGGCTATGGCTACACCTTC
d_gene: .; abundance: .; v_gene: TRBV6-2/TRBV6-3; j_gene: TRBJ2-7; CDR3aa: CASRPYRVSSYEQYF; CDR3nt: TGTGCCAGCAGACCCTACAGGGTTAGCTCCTACGAGCAGTACTTC